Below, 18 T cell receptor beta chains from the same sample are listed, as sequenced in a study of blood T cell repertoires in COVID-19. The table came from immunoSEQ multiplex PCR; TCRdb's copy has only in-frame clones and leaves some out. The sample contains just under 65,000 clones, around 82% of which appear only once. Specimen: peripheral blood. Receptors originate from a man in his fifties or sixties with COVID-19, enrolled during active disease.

The CDR3 reads CASSQDALRRGGYTF. The CDR3 nucleotides are TGTGCCAGCAGCCAAGATGCACTCCGGCGGGGCGGCTACACCTTC. The V gene is TRBV3-1 (or the pseudogene TRBV3-2), the J gene TRBJ1-2; TRBD1 is a possible D gene (5 bases). Germline V CDR1 and CDR2: LGHDT, YNNKEL (reference sequence). The CDR3 covers 15 residues. The germline V and J ends were trimmed by 0 bases and 8 bases, with 16 bases remaining between them.

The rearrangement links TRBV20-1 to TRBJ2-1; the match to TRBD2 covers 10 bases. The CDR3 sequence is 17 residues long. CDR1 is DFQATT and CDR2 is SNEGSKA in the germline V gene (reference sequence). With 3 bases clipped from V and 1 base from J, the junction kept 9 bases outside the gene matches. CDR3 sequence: CSASSLAGVSSYNEQFF. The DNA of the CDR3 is TGCAGTGCTAGTTCGCTAGCGGGAGTTAGTTCCTACAATGAGCAGTTCTTC.

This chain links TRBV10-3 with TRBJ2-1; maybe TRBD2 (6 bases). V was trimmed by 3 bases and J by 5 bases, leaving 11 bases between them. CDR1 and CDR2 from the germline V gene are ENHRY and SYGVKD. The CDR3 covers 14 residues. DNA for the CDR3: TGTGCCATCAGTGACGGAGGGAGCAACAATGAGCAGTTCTTC. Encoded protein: CAISDGGSNNEQFF.

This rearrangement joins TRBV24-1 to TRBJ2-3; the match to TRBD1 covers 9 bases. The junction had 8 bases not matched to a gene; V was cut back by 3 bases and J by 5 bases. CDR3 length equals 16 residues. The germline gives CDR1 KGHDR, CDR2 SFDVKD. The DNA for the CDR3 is TGTGCCACCAGTGATCCAACGGGACAGGGTTTAGATACGCAGTATTTT. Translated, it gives CATSDPTGQGLDTQYF.

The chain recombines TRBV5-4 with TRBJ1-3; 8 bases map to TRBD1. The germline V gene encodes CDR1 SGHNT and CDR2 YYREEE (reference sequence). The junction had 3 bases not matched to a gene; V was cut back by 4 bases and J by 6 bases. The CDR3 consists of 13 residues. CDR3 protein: CASSIQGENTIYF. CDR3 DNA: TGTGCCAGCAGCATACAGGGGGAAAACACCATATATTTT.

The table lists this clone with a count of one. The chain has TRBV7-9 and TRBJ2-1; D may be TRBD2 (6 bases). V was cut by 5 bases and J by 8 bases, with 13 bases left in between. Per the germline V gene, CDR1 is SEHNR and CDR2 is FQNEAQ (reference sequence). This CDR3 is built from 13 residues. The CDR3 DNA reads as TGTGCCAGCAGCGCTCCTAGCGCCGATGAGCAGTTCTTC. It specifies CASSAPSADEQFF. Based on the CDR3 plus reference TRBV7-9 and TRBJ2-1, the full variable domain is DTGVSQNPRHKITKRGQNVTFRCDPISEHNRLYWYRQTLGQGPEFLTYFQNEAQLEKSRLLSDRFSAERPKGSFSTLEIQRTEQGDSAMYLCASSAPSADEQFFGPGTRLTVL.

The CDR3 region has the DNA TGTGCCAGCAGCCCGGGACACCTGGAGTTTGGCTACACCTTC. The encoded protein is CASSPGHLEFGYTF. The chain links TRBV5-6 to TRBJ1-2; D perhaps matches TRBD1 (6 bases). V gave up 4 bases and J gave up 7 bases, with 17 bases separating them. Germline CDR1 and CDR2: SGHDT and YYEEEE. This CDR3 has 14 residues. The full variable domain, in which reference TRBV5-6 and TRBJ1-2 provide the parts outside the CDR3, is DAGVTQSPTHLIKTRGQQVTLRCSPKSGHDTVSWYQQALGQGPQFIFQYYEEEERQRGNFPDRFSGHQFPNYSSELNVNALLLGDSALYLCASSPGHLEFGYTFGSGTRLTVV.

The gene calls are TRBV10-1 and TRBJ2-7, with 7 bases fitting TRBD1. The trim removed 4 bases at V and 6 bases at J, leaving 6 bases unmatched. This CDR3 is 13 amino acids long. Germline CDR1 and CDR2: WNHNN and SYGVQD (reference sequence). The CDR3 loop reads CASSATGAGEQYF. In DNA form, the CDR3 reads TGCGCCAGCAGTGCAACAGGGGCTGGCGAGCAGTACTTC.

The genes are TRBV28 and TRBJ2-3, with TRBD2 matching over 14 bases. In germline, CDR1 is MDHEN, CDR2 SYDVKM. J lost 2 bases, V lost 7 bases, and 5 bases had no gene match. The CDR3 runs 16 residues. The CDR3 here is CASTRLAGGFTDTQYF. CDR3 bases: TGTGCCAGCACCAGACTAGCGGGAGGGTTCACAGATACGCAGTATTTT.

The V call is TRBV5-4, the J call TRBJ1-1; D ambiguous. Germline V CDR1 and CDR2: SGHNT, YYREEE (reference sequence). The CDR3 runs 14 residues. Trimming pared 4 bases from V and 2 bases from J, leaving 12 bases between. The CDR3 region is CASSPAGVNTEAFF. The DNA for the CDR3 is TGTGCCAGCAGCCCCGCGGGCGTTAACACTGAAGCTTTCTTT.

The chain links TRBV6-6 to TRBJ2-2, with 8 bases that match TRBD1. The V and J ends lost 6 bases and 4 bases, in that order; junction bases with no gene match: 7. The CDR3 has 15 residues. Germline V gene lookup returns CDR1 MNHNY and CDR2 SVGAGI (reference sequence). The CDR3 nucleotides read TGTGCCAGCAGCGCCGGGACAGGTGGCACCGGGGAGCTGTTTTTT. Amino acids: CASSAGTGGTGELFF.

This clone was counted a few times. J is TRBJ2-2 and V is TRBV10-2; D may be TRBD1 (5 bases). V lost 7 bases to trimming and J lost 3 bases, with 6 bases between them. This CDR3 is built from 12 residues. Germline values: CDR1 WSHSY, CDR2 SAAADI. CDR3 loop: CASTRDTGELFF. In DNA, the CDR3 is TGCGCCAGCACCAGGGACACCGGGGAGCTGTTTTTT.

In nucleotides, the CDR3 is TGTGCCAGCAGCCTCTCCGGGACAGGGCGGAGCACTGAAGCTTTCTTT. This gives the protein CASSLSGTGRSTEAFF. This chain links TRBV7-2 with TRBJ1-1, with TRBD1 matching 9 bases. V shed 5 bases and J 4 bases; nucleotides not matched to a gene: 11. This CDR3 is built from 16 residues. Germline V gene lookup returns CDR1 SGHTA and CDR2 FQGNSA.

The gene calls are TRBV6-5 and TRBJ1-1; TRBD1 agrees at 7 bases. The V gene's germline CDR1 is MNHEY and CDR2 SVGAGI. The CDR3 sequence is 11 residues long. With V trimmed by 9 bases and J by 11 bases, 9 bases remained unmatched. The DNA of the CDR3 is TGTGCCAGTTTTAACAGGGGAGAGGCTTTCTTT. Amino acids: CASFNRGEAFF.

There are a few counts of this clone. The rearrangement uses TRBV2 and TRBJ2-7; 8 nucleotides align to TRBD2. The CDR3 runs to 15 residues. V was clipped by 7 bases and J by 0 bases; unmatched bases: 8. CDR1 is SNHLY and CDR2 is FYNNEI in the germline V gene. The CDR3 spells CASIFERGSSYEQYF. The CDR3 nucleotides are TGTGCCAGCATTTTCGAGCGGGGGAGCTCCTACGAGCAGTACTTC.

CDR3 sequence: CASSLRTPGANVLTF. DNA for the CDR3: TGTGCCAGCAGCCTCAGGACTCCTGGGGCCAACGTCCTGACTTTC. The chain couples TRBV11-1 to TRBJ2-6; TRBD2 is a possible D gene (5 bases). The V gene lost 5 bases and the J gene lost 2 bases, with 10 bases spanning the gap. Germline values: CDR1 SGHAT, CDR2 FQDESV (reference sequence). The CDR3 spans 15 residues.

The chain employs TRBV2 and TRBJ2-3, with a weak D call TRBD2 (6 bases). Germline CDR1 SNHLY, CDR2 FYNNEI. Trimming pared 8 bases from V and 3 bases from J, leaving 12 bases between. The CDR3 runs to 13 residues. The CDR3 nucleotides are TGTGCCAGCGGGAGGCCCCTGACAGATACGCAGTATTTT. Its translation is CASGRPLTDTQYF.

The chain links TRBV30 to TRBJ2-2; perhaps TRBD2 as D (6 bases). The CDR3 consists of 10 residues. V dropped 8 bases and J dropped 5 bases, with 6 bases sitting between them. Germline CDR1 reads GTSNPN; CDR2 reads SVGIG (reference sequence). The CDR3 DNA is TGTGCCGGAGGGACCGGGGAGCTGTTTTTT. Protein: CAGGTGELFF. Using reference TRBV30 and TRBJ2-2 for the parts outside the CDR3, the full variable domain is SQTIHQWPATLVQPVGSPLSLECTVEGTSNPNLYWYRQAAGRGLQLLFYSVGIGQISSEVPQNLSASRPQDRQFILSSKKLLLSDSGFYLCAGGTGELFFGEGSRLTVL.